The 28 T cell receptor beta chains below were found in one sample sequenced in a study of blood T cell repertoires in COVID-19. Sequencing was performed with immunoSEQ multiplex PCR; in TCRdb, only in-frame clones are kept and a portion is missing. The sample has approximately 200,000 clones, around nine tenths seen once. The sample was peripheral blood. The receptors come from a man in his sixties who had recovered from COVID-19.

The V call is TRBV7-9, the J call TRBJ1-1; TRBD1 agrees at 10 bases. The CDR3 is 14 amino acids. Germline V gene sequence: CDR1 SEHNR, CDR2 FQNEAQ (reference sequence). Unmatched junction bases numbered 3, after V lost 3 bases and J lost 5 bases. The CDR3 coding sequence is TGTGCCAGCAGCTTGACAGGGGGCAAGACTGAAGCTTTCTTT. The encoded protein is CASSLTGGKTEAFF.

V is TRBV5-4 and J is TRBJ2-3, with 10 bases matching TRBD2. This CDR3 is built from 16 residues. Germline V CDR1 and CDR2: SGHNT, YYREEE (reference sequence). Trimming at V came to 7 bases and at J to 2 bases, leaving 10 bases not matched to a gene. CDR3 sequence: CASQVSSGRATDTQYF. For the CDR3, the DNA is TGTGCCAGCCAAGTGTCTAGCGGGAGAGCCACAGATACGCAGTATTTT.

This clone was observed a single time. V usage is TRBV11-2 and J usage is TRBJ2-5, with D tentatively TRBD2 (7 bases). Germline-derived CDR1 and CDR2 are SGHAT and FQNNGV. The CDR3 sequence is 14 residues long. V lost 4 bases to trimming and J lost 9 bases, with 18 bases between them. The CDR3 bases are TGTGCCAGCAGCTCCGGGGGGCCAGGGGATGCCCAGTACTTC. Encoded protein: CASSSGGPGDAQYF.

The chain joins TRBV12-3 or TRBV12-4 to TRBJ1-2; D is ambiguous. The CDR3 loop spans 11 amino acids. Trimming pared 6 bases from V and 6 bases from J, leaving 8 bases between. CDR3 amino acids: CASSGENGYTF. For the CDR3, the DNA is TGTGCCAGCAGCGGAGAGAATGGCTACACCTTC.

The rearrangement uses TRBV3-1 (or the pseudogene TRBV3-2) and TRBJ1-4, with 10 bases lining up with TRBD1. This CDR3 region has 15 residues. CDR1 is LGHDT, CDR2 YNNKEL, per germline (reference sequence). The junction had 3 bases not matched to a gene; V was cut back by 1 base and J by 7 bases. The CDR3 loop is CASSQGGQGVEKLFF. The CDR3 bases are TGTGCCAGCAGCCAAGGAGGACAGGGGGTTGAAAAACTGTTTTTT.

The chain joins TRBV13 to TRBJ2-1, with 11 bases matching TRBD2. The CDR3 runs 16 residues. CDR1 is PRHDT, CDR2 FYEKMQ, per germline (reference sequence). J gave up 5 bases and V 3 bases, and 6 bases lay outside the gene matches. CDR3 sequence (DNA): TGTGCCAGCAGCTTTCTTAGCGGGGGGGTAAACAATGAGCAGTTCTTC. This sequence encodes CASSFLSGGVNNEQFF. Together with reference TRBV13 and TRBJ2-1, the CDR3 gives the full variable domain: AAGVIQSPRHLIKEKRETATLKCYPIPRHDTVYWYQQGPGQDPQFLISFYEKMQSDKGSIPDRFSAQQFSDYHSELNMSSLELGDSALYFCASSFLSGGVNNEQFFGPGTRLTVL.

The CDR3 DNA reads TGTGCCAGTAGTACCCGTTCGCGTCGGGATAACTATGGCTACACCTTC. Amino acid sequence: CASSTRSRRDNYGYTF. The chain employs TRBV19 and TRBJ1-2; no definite D call. V lost 4 bases, J lost 1 base, and 16 bases lay in between. Germline CDR1 reads LNHDA; CDR2 reads SQIVND (reference sequence). CDR3 length: 16 residues. Drawing the rest from reference TRBV19 and TRBJ1-2, the complete variable domain is DGGITQSPKYLFRKEGQNVTLSCEQNLNHDAMYWYRQDPGQGLRLIYYSQIVNDFQKGDIAEGYSVSREKKESFPLTVTSAQKNPTAFYLCASSTRSRRDNYGYTFGSGTRLTVV.

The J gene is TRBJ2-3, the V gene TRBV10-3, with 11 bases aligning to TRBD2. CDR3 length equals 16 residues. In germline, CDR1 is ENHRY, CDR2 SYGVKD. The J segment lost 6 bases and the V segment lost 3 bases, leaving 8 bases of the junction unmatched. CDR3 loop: CAISDPGLAGGDTQYF. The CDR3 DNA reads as TGTGCCATCAGTGACCCAGGACTAGCGGGTGGTGATACGCAGTATTTT.

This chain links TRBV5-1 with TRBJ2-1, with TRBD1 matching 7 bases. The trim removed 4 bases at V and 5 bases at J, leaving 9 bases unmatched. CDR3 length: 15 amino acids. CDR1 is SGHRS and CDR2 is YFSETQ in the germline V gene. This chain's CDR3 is CASSTGTATDNEQFF. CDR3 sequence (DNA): TGCGCCAGCAGCACCGGGACAGCGACAGACAATGAGCAGTTCTTC.

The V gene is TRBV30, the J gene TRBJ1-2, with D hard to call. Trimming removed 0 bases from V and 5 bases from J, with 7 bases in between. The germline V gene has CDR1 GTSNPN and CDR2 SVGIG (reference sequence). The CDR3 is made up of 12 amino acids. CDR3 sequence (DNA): TGTGCCTGGAGTGTACTAGGATATGGCTACACCTTC. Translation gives CAWSVLGYGYTF. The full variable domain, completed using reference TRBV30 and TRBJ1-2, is SQTIHQWPATLVQPVGSPLSLECTVEGTSNPNLYWYRQAAGRGLQLLFYSVGIGQISSEVPQNLSASRPQDRQFILSSKKLLLSDSGFYLCAWSVLGYGYTFGSGTRLTVV.

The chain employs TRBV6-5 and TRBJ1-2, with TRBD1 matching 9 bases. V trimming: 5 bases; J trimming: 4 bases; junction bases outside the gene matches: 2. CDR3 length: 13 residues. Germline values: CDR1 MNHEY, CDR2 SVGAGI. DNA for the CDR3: TGTGCCAGCAGTAACAGGGGGCCCTATGGCTACACCTTC. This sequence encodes CASSNRGPYGYTF.

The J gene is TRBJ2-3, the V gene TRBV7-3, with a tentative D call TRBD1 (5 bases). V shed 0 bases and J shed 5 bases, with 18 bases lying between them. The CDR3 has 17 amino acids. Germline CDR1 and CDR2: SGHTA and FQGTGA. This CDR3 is CASSLTEMRQMRDTQYF. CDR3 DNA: TGTGCCAGCAGCTTAACGGAAATGAGACAGATGAGAGATACGCAGTATTTT.

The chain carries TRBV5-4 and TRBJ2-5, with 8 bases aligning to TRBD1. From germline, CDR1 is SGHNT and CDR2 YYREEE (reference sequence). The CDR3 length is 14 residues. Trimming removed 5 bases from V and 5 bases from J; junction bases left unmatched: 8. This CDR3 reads CASSTGGIMETQYF. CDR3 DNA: TGTGCCAGCAGTACAGGGGGAATCATGGAGACCCAGTACTTC.

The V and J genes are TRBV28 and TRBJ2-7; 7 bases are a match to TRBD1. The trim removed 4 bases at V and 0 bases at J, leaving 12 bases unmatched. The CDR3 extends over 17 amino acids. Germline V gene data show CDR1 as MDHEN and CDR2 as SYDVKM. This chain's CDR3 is CASSSAPGQVLSYEQYF. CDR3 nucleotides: TGTGCCAGCAGTTCGGCTCCCGGACAGGTCCTCTCCTACGAGCAGTACTTC.

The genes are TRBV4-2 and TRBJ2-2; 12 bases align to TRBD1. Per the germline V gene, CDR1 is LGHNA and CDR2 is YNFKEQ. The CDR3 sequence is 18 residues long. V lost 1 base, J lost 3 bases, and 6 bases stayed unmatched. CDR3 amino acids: CASSQAAGTGGDTGELFF. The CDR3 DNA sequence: TGTGCCAGCAGCCAAGCCGCCGGGACAGGGGGCGACACCGGGGAGCTGTTTTTT.

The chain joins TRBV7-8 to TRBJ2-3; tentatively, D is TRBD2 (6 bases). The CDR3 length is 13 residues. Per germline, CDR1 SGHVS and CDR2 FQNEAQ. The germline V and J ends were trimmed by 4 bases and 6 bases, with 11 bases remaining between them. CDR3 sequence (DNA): TGTGCCAGCAGCTCGGGAGATTTGGATACGCAGTATTTT. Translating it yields CASSSGDLDTQYF.

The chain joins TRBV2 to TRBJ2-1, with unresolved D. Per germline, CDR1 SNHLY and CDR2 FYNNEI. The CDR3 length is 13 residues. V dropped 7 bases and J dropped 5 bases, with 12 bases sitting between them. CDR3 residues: CASTLRIDNEQFF. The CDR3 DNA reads TGTGCCAGCACTCTGCGGATTGACAATGAGCAGTTCTTC.

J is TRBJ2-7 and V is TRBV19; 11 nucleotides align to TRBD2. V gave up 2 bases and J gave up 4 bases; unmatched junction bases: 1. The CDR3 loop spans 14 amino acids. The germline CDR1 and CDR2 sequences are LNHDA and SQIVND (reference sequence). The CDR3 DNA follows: TGTGCCAGTAGTATAACTAGCGGGGGATACGAGCAGTACTTC. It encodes CASSITSGGYEQYF.

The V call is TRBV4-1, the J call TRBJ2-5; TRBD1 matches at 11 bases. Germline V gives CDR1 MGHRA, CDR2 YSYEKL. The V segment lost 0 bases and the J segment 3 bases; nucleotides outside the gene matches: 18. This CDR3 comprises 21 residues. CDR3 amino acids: CASSQDRGQGVSRLNKETQYF. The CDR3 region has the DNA TGCGCCAGCAGCCAAGATCGGGGACAGGGGGTCTCTAGGCTAAACAAAGAGACCCAGTACTTC.

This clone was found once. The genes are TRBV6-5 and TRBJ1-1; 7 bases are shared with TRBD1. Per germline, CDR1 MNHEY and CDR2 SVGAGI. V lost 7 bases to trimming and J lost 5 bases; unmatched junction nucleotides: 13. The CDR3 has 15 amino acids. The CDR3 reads CASTTSGGRVTEAFF. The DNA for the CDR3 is TGTGCCAGCACCACCTCAGGGGGTAGGGTAACTGAAGCTTTCTTT.

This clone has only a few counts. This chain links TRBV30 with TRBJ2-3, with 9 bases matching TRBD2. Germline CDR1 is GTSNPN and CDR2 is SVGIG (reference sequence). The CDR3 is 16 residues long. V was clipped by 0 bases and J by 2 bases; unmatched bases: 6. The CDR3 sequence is CAWSVGLAGYTDTQYF. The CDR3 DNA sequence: TGTGCCTGGAGTGTAGGGCTAGCGGGATACACAGATACGCAGTATTTT.

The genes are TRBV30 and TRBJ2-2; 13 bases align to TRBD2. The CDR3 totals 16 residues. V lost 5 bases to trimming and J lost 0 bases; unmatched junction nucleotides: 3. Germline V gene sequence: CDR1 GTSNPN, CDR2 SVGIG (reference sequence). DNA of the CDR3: TGTGCCTGGTCGGGACTAGCGGGAACGAACACCGGGGAGCTGTTTTTT. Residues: CAWSGLAGTNTGELFF.

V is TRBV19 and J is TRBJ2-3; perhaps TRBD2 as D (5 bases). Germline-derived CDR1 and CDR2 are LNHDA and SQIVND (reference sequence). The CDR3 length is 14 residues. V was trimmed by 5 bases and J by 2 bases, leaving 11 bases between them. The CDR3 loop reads CASSQGGDTDTQYF. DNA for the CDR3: TGTGCCAGTAGTCAAGGAGGAGACACAGATACGCAGTATTTT.

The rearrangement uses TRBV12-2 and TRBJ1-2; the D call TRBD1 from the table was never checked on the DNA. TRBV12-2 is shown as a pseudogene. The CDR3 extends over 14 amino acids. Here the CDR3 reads CASRLAAQHYGYTF. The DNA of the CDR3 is TGTGCAAGTCGCTTAGCGGCACAGCATTATGGCTACACCTTC.

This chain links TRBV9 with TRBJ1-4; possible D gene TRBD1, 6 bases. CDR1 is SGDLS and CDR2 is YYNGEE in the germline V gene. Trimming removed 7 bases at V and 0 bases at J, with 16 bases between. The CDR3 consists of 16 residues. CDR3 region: CASARDTSATNEKLFF. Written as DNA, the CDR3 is TGTGCCAGCGCCCGGGACACATCTGCAACTAATGAAAAACTGTTTTTT.

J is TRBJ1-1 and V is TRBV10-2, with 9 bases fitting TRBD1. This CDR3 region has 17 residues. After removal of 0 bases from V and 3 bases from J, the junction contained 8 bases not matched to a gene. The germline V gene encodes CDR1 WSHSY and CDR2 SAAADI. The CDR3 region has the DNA TGCGCCAGCAGTGAGTCTGGACAGGGGTTGGGGGACACTGAAGCTTTCTTT. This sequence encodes CASSESGQGLGDTEAFF.

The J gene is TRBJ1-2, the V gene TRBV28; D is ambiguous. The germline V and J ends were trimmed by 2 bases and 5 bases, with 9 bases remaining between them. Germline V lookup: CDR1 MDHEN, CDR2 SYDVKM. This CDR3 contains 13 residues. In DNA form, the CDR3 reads TGTGCCAGCAGTTTAAGCACAGCTTATGGCTACACCTTC. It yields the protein CASSLSTAYGYTF.

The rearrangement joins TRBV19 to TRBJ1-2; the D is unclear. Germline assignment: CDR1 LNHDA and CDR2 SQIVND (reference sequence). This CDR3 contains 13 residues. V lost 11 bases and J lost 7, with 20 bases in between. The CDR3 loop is CAARRVGIFGYTF. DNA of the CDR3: TGTGCCGCAAGGCGGGTTGGTATATTTGGCTACACCTTC.